Below, 19 T cell receptor beta chains from the same sample are listed, as sequenced in a study of blood T cell repertoires in COVID-19. Here immunoSEQ multiplex PCR was the method, and the copy in TCRdb shows in-frame clones only, minus some. This sample carries some 150,000 clones, roughly 80% of them seen once, and the ten largest clones take 3% to 3.5%. Sequencing was carried out using peripheral blood. These receptors were obtained from a woman over 75 with acute or convalescent COVID-19.

The V gene is TRBV7-9, the J gene TRBJ2-3, with 7 bases fitting TRBD1. Germline trimming cut 3 bases from V and 4 bases from J; bases unmatched to any gene: 4. CDR3 length equals 14 residues. CDR1 and CDR2 from the germline V gene are SEHNR and FQNEAQ (reference sequence). The CDR3 reads CASSFRQGSDTQYF. CDR3 DNA: TGTGCCAGCAGCTTCAGACAGGGTTCAGATACGCAGTATTTT.

The chain joins TRBV24-1 to TRBJ1-4, with D tentatively TRBD1 (6 bases). The germline CDR1 and CDR2 sequences are KGHDR and SFDVKD. V shed 0 bases and J shed 7 bases, with 11 bases lying between them. This CDR3 comprises 15 residues. The CDR3 nucleotides read TGTGCCACCAGTGATTTGAGGGGGTCTAGTGAAAAACTGTTTTTT. It specifies CATSDLRGSSEKLFF.

The chain carries TRBV10-1 and TRBJ2-1, with 14 positions matching TRBD2. Germline CDR1 and CDR2: WNHNN and SYGVQD (reference sequence). CDR3 length: 17 amino acids. The trim removed 2 bases at V and 8 bases at J, leaving 8 bases unmatched. CDR3 residues: CASSEPGTSGGHDEQFF. CDR3 bases: TGCGCCAGCAGTGAGCCCGGGACTAGCGGGGGTCACGATGAGCAGTTCTTC.

This rearrangement joins TRBV19 to TRBJ1-1, with a tentative D call TRBD1 (5 bases). With 5 bases removed from V and 2 bases from J, the gap between germline ends came to 15 bases. Germline CDR1 LNHDA, CDR2 SQIVND (reference sequence). The CDR3 contains 15 residues. This CDR3 is CASSGATAFNTEAFF. The CDR3 nucleotides read TGTGCCAGTAGTGGGGCGACAGCTTTTAACACTGAAGCTTTCTTT.

This chain connects TRBV27 to TRBJ1-2, with D perhaps matching TRBD1 (6 bases). The CDR3 has 13 residues. CDR1 MNHEY and CDR2 SMNVEV come from the germline V gene (reference sequence). V lost 3 bases and J lost 7, with 12 bases in between. As DNA, the CDR3 is TGTGCCAGCAGTTTCCTACAGGGTCCTGGCTACACCTTC. Translation: CASSFLQGPGYTF.

The chain has TRBV4-1 and TRBJ2-7; perhaps TRBD1 as D (6 bases). V dropped 1 base and J dropped 4 bases, with 17 bases sitting between them. Germline lookup yields CDR1 MGHRA and CDR2 YSYEKL. The CDR3 totals 16 residues. CDR3 sequence (DNA): TGCGCCAGCAGCCAAGGAATAGGGGGTAGTTCTTACGAGCAGTACTTC. This gives the protein CASSQGIGGSSYEQYF.

The DNA of the CDR3 is TGTGCCATCAGGACAGGGTTGGGTGGCTACACCTTC. The encoded protein is CAIRTGLGGYTF. This sequence joins TRBV10-3 and TRBJ1-2; 7 bases agree with TRBD1. The V segment lost 6 bases and the J segment 7 bases; nucleotides outside the gene matches: 5. This CDR3 is 12 amino acids long. The germline V gene encodes CDR1 ENHRY and CDR2 SYGVKD.

J is TRBJ1-6 and V is TRBV2; D may be TRBD1 (6 bases). The V and J ends lost 5 bases and 7 bases respectively, with 9 bases between them. Germline V gene data show CDR1 as SNHLY and CDR2 as FYNNEI. This CDR3 is 13 amino acids long. CDR3 in amino acids: CASSRDKNSPLHF. DNA for the CDR3: TGTGCCAGCAGTAGGGACAAAAATTCACCCCTCCACTTT. The full variable domain, in which reference TRBV2 and TRBJ1-6 provide the parts outside the CDR3, is EPEVTQTPSHQVTQMGQEVILRCVPISNHLYFYWYRQILGQKVEFLVSFYNNEISEKSEIFDDQFSVERPDGSNFTLKIRSTKLEDSAMYFCASSRDKNSPLHFGNGTRLTVT.

This clone was found a few times. The chain combines TRBV6-5 with TRBJ1-3; D is unresolved. Germline CDR1 reads MNHEY; CDR2 reads SVGAGI. The ends were cut back, 11 bases at V and 0 bases at J, with 14 bases in the middle. The CDR3 runs to 14 residues. CDR3 sequence: CACLGFNSGNTIYF. CDR3 in DNA: TGTGCCTGTCTGGGCTTCAACTCTGGAAACACCATATATTTT.

The CDR3 protein is CASSFDYYEQYF. CDR3 bases: TGTGCCAGCAGTTTCGACTACTACGAGCAGTACTTC. The chain links TRBV12-3 or TRBV12-4 to TRBJ2-7; tentative D call: TRBD2 (5 bases). The CDR3 runs to 12 residues. Trimming shortened V by 3 bases and J by 3 bases, and 6 bases separated the two germline ends.

This sequence joins TRBV14 and TRBJ1-4; D ambiguous. The CDR3 runs to 15 residues. Trimming took off 2 bases at V and 2 bases at J, with 9 bases between the two ends. Germline V gene data show CDR1 as SGHDN and CDR2 as FVKESK. The chain's CDR3 is CASSQSWQTNEKLFF. The CDR3, as DNA: TGTGCCAGCAGCCAAAGTTGGCAGACTAATGAAAAACTGTTTTTT.

The chain is built from TRBV7-9 and TRBJ1-5, with 7 bases fitting TRBD1. CDR3 length: 14 amino acids. V lost 5 bases to trimming and J lost 5 bases; unmatched junction nucleotides: 6. CDR1 and CDR2 (germline): SEHNR, FQNEAQ (reference sequence). The CDR3 reads CASSLGTADQPQHF. The CDR3 DNA reads TGTGCCAGCAGCCTTGGGACAGCGGATCAGCCCCAGCATTTT.

The CDR3 region is CSVKRQSGTEAFF. The CDR3 DNA follows: TGCAGCGTTAAACGGCAATCGGGTACTGAAGCTTTCTTT. This sequence joins TRBV29-1 and TRBJ1-1, with D unresolved. CDR3 length: 13 amino acids. CDR1 is SQVTM, CDR2 ANQGSEA, per germline. Trimming took off 5 bases at V and 5 bases at J, with 15 bases between the two ends.

This chain connects TRBV7-2 to TRBJ2-7; 8 bases fit TRBD2. V shed 3 bases, J shed 4 bases, and the junction held 5 bases outside the gene matches. The germline V gene encodes CDR1 SGHTA and CDR2 FQGNSA. The CDR3 totals 14 residues. This chain's CDR3 is CASSFSGGGYEQYF. CDR3 DNA: TGTGCCAGCAGCTTTTCCGGGGGGGGGTACGAGCAGTACTTC.

This clone was counted once. The CDR3 nucleotides read TGTGCCAGCTCACCACTACCAGGGGGCGGAAACACCATATATTTT. Amino acids: CASSPLPGGGNTIYF. This sequence joins TRBV18 and TRBJ1-3; 8 positions match TRBD1. The CDR3 contains 15 residues. V shed 1 base, J shed 4 bases, and the junction held 3 bases outside the gene matches. The germline gives CDR1 KGHSH, CDR2 LQKENI.

This clone was seen a handful of times. J is TRBJ1-2 and V is TRBV30; the match to TRBD1 covers 9 bases. The ends lost 0 bases at V and 5 bases at J; junction bases unmatched: 4. The CDR3 runs to 14 residues. Germline V lookup: CDR1 GTSNPN, CDR2 SVGIG (reference sequence). The CDR3 bases are TGTGCCTGGAGTGTAGGGACAGGGACGTATGGCTACACCTTC. Its translation: CAWSVGTGTYGYTF.

The chain uses TRBV4-1 and TRBJ1-4; possibly TRBD1 for D (5 bases). Germline CDR1 and CDR2: MGHRA and YSYEKL. This CDR3 spans 15 amino acids. V was shortened by 5 bases and J by 5 bases, with 15 bases between the two germline ends. In DNA form, the CDR3 reads TGCGCCAGCAGCTTCACGGGACTGGTCAATGAAAAACTGTTTTTT. It codes for CASSFTGLVNEKLFF.

This clone has a handful of counts. The genes are TRBV7-9 and TRBJ2-7, with a tentative D call TRBD1 (6 bases). CDR3 size: 14 residues. V lost 2 bases to trimming and J lost 3 bases, with 11 bases between them. Germline CDR1 SEHNR, CDR2 FQNEAQ (reference sequence). This chain's CDR3 is CASSLLTGSYEQYF. In nucleotides, the CDR3 is TGTGCCAGCAGCTTACTTACAGGGAGCTACGAGCAGTACTTC.

The V and J genes are TRBV15 and TRBJ1-5; possibly TRBD1 for D (6 bases). The CDR3 is 15 residues long. CDR1 is LNHNV and CDR2 is YYDKDF in the germline V gene (reference sequence). Trimming removed 0 bases from V and 4 bases from J, with 10 bases in between. CDR3 amino acids: CATSRDRQGNQPQHF. DNA for the CDR3: TGTGCCACCAGCAGAGATCGTCAGGGGAATCAGCCCCAGCATTTT.